The next 25 T cell receptor beta chains were all read from a single sample in a study of metastatic and nonmetastatic thyroid tumors. All patients were treatment-naive before thyroid surgery. TCRdb re-clonotyped the PCR reads through MiXCR. Of about 18,000 clones in the sample, about 33% were seen once. The specimen sequenced was tumor tissue. Receptors were obtained from a male donor with papillary thyroid cancer or a benign thyroid nodule (not recorded which). Some clones in this sample may be carry-over from other donors' samples.

The chain couples TRBV12-3 or TRBV12-4 to TRBJ2-3, with 9 bases lining up with TRBD2. The CDR3 loop spans 14 amino acids. Trimming at V came to 7 bases and at J to 7 bases, leaving 9 bases not matched to a gene. DNA of the CDR3: TGTGCCAGCATTTTCGGCGGGAGGGGATATACGCAGTATTTT. It translates to CASIFGGRGYTQYF.

At least ten counts were recorded for this clone. The rearrangement links TRBV20-1 to TRBJ1-4, with D perhaps matching TRBD1 (5 bases). Per germline, CDR1 DFQATT and CDR2 SNEGSKA (reference sequence). V was pared by 3 bases and J by 1 base, with 12 bases between. This CDR3 is 15 amino acids long. The CDR3 protein is CSARDWGRTNEKLFF. The CDR3 coding sequence is TGCAGTGCTAGGGATTGGGGGAGAACTAATGAAAAACTGTTTTTT.

This clone was counted ten times or more. The CDR3 DNA reads TGTGCCAGCTCGCGGCAGATGTACAATGAGCAGTTCTTC. Translation: CASSRQMYNEQFF. This rearrangement joins TRBV14 to TRBJ2-1, with no clear D. The CDR3 is 13 residues long. Germline CDR1 reads SGHDN; CDR2 reads FVKESK. Between the trimmed V and J ends, which lost 8 bases and 4 bases, there was a span of 12 bases.

This clone was detected once. Given the absence of the conserved phenylalanine or tryptophan at the CDR3 end, a read error is likely. CDR3 DNA: TGCAGTGCTAGGGGACAGCCCACTTGCGACGAGCAGTACATC. It codes for CSARGQPTCDEQYI. The V call is TRBV20-1, the J call TRBJ2-7, with 7 bases fitting TRBD1. The CDR3 consists of 14 residues. V lost 3 bases, J lost 5 bases, and 10 bases stayed unmatched. CDR1 and CDR2 from the germline V gene are DFQATT and SNEGSKA (reference sequence).

Only one count was recorded for this clone. The chain uses TRBV7-6 and TRBJ1-1; 8 bases align to TRBD1. The J segment lost 9 bases and the V segment lost 5 bases, leaving 17 bases of the junction unmatched. CDR3 size: 16 residues. The germline CDR1 and CDR2 sequences are SGHVS and FNYEAQ. Here the CDR3 reads CASSTITPQGANQAFF. CDR3 sequence (DNA): TGTGCCAGCAGCACGATCACCCCTCAGGGGGCGAATCAAGCTTTCTTT.

Comment on this clone: A read error may account for a junction end that differs from germline. V and J are TRBV20-1 and TRBJ2-5; 9 positions agree with TRBD2. The CDR3 length is 15 residues. Germline V CDR1 and CDR2: DFQATT, SNEGSKA (reference sequence). Written as DNA, the CDR3 is TGCAGTGCCTACGGGACTAGCTGGTATCAAGAGGCCCAGTACTTC. Its translation: CSAYGTSWYQEAQYF.

This CDR3 reads CASSSYEQYF. Written as DNA, the CDR3 is TGTGCCAGCAGTTCATACGAGCAGTACTTC. The rearrangement links TRBV27 to TRBJ2-7; no reliable D call. The germline V gene has CDR1 MNHEY and CDR2 SMNVEV (reference sequence). V was trimmed by 4 bases and J by 4 bases, leaving 2 bases between them. This CDR3 is built from 10 residues.

This clone was counted between two and nine times. The chain combines TRBV20-1 with TRBJ2-5; the match to TRBD2 covers 8 bases. This CDR3 is 17 amino acids long. Trimming took 0 bases from V and 1 from J; bases not matched to a gene: 10. Germline assignment: CDR1 DFQATT and CDR2 SNEGSKA (reference sequence). The CDR3 region has the DNA TGCAGTGCTAGAGATCTATTGACTAGCGTGACCCAAGAGACCCAGTACTTC. This sequence encodes CSARDLLTSVTQETQYF.

This clone was recorded at least ten times. This sequence joins TRBV27 and TRBJ1-2; D gene unclear. The CDR3 is 14 amino acids. CDR1 MNHEY and CDR2 SMNVEV come from the germline V gene (reference sequence). The V gene lost 7 bases and the J gene lost 8 bases, with 20 bases spanning the gap. The CDR3, as DNA: TGTGCCAGCACCGCGGCCGGCGTATCCTCGGGCTACACCTTC. Translation: CASTAAGVSSGYTF.

The chain recombines TRBV11-2 with TRBJ1-2; D remains ambiguous. Germline CDR1 reads SGHAT; CDR2 reads FQNNGV. The CDR3 runs to 13 residues. V was shortened by 5 bases and J by 7 bases, with 14 bases between the two germline ends. CDR3 nucleotides: TGTGCCAGCAGCCCGTCGGGATCTCTTGGCTACACCTTC. This gives the protein CASSPSGSLGYTF.

There are many counts of this clone. V and J are TRBV10-3 and TRBJ2-3; TRBD2 might be the D (7 bases). Germline V gene data show CDR1 as ENHRY and CDR2 as SYGVKD. The CDR3 spans 17 residues. Trimming shortened V by 0 bases and J by 4 bases, and 17 bases separated the two germline ends. This chain's CDR3 is CAISESQGRGPPDTQYF. In DNA form, the CDR3 reads TGTGCCATCAGTGAGTCACAAGGGCGGGGGCCCCCAGATACGCAGTATTTT.

This clone has only a few counts. V is TRBV29-1 and J is TRBJ1-2; 8 nucleotides line up with TRBD1. Per germline, CDR1 SQVTM and CDR2 ANQGSEA. The CDR3 is made up of 16 amino acids. The trim removed 1 base at V and 4 bases at J, leaving 11 bases unmatched. The CDR3 loop is CSVEGQTGTGPYGYTF. The CDR3 coding sequence is TGCAGCGTTGAAGGACAGACCGGGACAGGTCCCTATGGCTACACCTTC.

This chain links TRBV5-1 with TRBJ2-7; D possibly matches TRBD1 or TRBD2 (6 bases each). This CDR3 is built from 16 residues. V was pared by 0 bases and J by 10 bases, with 23 bases between. Germline values: CDR1 SGHRS, CDR2 YFSETQ. The CDR3 nucleotides are TGCGCCAGCAGCTTGGGCGTCGGGACACCTAAGGGGGGTCAGTACTTC. This sequence encodes CASSLGVGTPKGGQYF.

This clone was found many times. V and J are TRBV2 and TRBJ2-7; D is unresolved. Germline assignment: CDR1 SNHLY and CDR2 FYNNEI. The germline V and J ends were trimmed by 3 bases and 0 bases, with 9 bases remaining between them. The CDR3 length is 14 residues. CDR3: CASSERRSSYEQYF. CDR3 nucleotides: TGTGCCAGCAGTGAGAGGAGAAGCTCCTACGAGCAGTACTTC.

There are a few counts of this clone. This rearrangement joins TRBV6-1 to TRBJ2-1, with TRBD1 matching 9 bases. Germline CDR1 MNHNS, CDR2 SASEGT. The ends lost 7 bases at V and 8 bases at J; junction bases unmatched: 12. This CDR3 has 15 amino acids. DNA of the CDR3: TGTGCCAGCAAGCAGTGGGGACAGGGTCTTGATGAGCAGTTCTTC. Its protein product is CASKQWGQGLDEQFF.

This clone came up many times. The chain joins TRBV27 to TRBJ2-5, with 11 bases lining up with TRBD2. V lost 7 bases, J lost 5 bases, and 9 bases stayed unmatched. Germline CDR1 reads MNHEY; CDR2 reads SMNVEV (reference sequence). The CDR3 is 15 amino acids. This CDR3 reads CASTQTSGAGETQYF. DNA for the CDR3: TGTGCCAGCACTCAGACTAGCGGGGCGGGGGAGACCCAGTACTTC.

The table lists this clone with a few counts. CDR3 sequence: CASRTSGRTGELFF. As DNA, the CDR3 is TGTGCCAGCAGAACTAGCGGGAGAACCGGGGAGCTGTTTTTT. V gene TRBV6-1 combines with J gene TRBJ2-2, with TRBD2 matching 11 bases. The length of the CDR3 is 14 residues. With V trimmed by 6 bases and J by 5 bases, 2 bases remained unmatched. CDR1 is MNHNS, CDR2 SASEGT, per germline.

With respect to this clone: One end of the junction varies from germline; a read error may be responsible. The chain recombines TRBV6-1 with TRBJ1-5; 7 bases are a match to TRBD1. The CDR3 extends over 12 amino acids. Per the germline V gene, CDR1 is MNHNS and CDR2 is SASEGT. DNA for the CDR3: TGTGCCAGCAGCCCTGCTAGGGGGCCCCAGGATTTT. Translation gives CASSPARGPQDF.

The chain has TRBV11-1 and TRBJ2-2; 9 positions agree with TRBD2. Trimming cost V 4 bases and J 4 bases; bases outside gene matches: 7. The CDR3 totals 16 residues. The germline V gene encodes CDR1 SGHAT and CDR2 FQDESV (reference sequence). CDR3 DNA sequence: TGTGCCAGCAGCTACTCGAGCGGGGGGTCCACCGGGGAGCTGTTTTTT. Protein: CASSYSSGGSTGELFF.

At least ten counts were recorded for this clone. The chain employs TRBV25-1 and TRBJ2-2, with TRBD1 matching 7 bases. Trimming took 3 bases from V and 3 from J; bases not matched to a gene: 4. The CDR3 totals 15 residues. Germline V gene sequence: CDR1 MGHDK, CDR2 SYGVNS. The CDR3 DNA reads TGTGCCAGCAGTGACTCTGACAGGGACACCGGGGAGCTGTTTTTT. As protein: CASSDSDRDTGELFF.

The chain recombines TRBV11-3 with TRBJ2-7; D might be TRBD1 or TRBD2, each matching 5 bases. CDR3 length: 13 residues. The germline V gene has CDR1 SGHNT and CDR2 YENEEA. V was trimmed by 7 bases and J by 4 bases, leaving 14 bases between them. The CDR3 protein is CASTRGPGYEQYF. The CDR3 DNA follows: TGTGCCAGCACACGGGGACCCGGGTACGAGCAGTACTTC.

The chain couples TRBV3-1 to TRBJ1-1, with D unresolved. Trimming stripped 2 bases from V and 4 bases from J, with 11 bases between. Germline CDR1 LGHDT, CDR2 YNNKEL (reference sequence). The CDR3 has 14 residues. CDR3: CASSQPWMGTEAFF. DNA for the CDR3: TGTGCCAGCAGCCAACCATGGATGGGCACTGAAGCTTTCTTT.

This clone was picked up many times. The chain carries TRBV19 and TRBJ2-3; 9 bases map to TRBD1. This CDR3 has 15 amino acids. The junction had 11 bases not matched to a gene; V was cut back by 4 bases and J by 9 bases. CDR1 and CDR2 from the germline V gene are LNHDA and SQIVND (reference sequence). CDR3 bases: TGTGCCAGTAGTACTCCCGGGACAGGGTTGGGCACGCAGTATTTT. Protein sequence: CASSTPGTGLGTQYF. Using reference TRBV19 and TRBJ2-3 for the parts outside the CDR3, the full variable domain is DGGITQSPKYLFRKEGQNVTLSCEQNLNHDAMYWYRQDPGQGLRLIYYSQIVNDFQKGDIAEGYSVSREKKESFPLTVTSAQKNPTAFYLCASSTPGTGLGTQYFGPGTRLTVL.

Within the sample, this clone is large. The chain has TRBV28 and TRBJ2-7; TRBD2 matches at 11 bases. CDR1 is MDHEN and CDR2 is SYDVKM in the germline V gene. The CDR3 loop spans 16 amino acids. With V trimmed by 4 bases and J by 0 bases, 5 bases remained unmatched. The CDR3 DNA reads TGTGCCAGCAGTTCGGGTACTAGCGGGAGCTCCTACGAGCAGTACTTC. This translates into CASSSGTSGSSYEQYF.

This chain links TRBV11-2 with TRBJ1-2; tentatively, D is TRBD1 (5 bases). The CDR3 spans 16 residues. V lost 5 bases, J lost 6 bases, and 22 bases lay in between. Germline values: CDR1 SGHAT, CDR2 FQNNGV. CDR3 loop: CASSPPGVYWGDGYTF. Written as DNA, the CDR3 is TGTGCCAGCAGCCCTCCTGGTGTATATTGGGGGGATGGCTACACCTTC.